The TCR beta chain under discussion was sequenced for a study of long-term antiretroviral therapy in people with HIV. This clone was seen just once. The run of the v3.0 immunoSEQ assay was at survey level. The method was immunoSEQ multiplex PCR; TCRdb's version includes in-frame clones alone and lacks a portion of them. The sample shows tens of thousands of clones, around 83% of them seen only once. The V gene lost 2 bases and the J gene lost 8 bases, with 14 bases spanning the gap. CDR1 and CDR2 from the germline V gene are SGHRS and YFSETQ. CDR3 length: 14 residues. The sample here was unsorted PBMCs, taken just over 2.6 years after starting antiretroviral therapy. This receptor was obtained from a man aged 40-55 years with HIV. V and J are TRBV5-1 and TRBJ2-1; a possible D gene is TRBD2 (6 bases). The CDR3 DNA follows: TGCGCCAGCAGCTTATCGCGGGGCGAGGATGAGCAGTTCTTC. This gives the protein CASSLSRGEDEQFF.